This T cell receptor beta chain appears in the sequencing data of a study of blood T cells in healthy people across ages. Study-level points and caveats: Because sorting was not performed, PBMCs prevented conclusive naive versus antigen-experienced comparison. As naive T cell percentage varied, TCR beta diversity correlated strongly with it.

Comments on this clonotype: The antigen remains undetermined.

From germline, CDR1 is LGHNA and CDR2 YNFKEQ. V gave up 0 bases and J gave up 10 bases, with 10 bases separating them. This CDR3 spans 13 amino acids. Next came a second PCR, run for about 7 to 12 cycles, which used a sample-barcoded 5' primer along with a J-beta primer mix. Every molecule of cDNA carried a tag from a template-switch adaptor with 12 random nucleotides. MiXCR, applied by TCRdb to the 5' RACE reads, yields one record per CDR3 protein. The sample carries fewer than 1,200,000 distinct CDR3 sequences, approximately 26% recorded once. The data also belong to a second study, concerning T cells of mothers and their children. That study reports: Mothers and children who were related shared slightly more overlap than unrelated pairs, but not significantly more.

The sample consisted of blood. The sequence was collected from a girl aged 2-10 years in good health. The chain links TRBV4-2 to TRBJ2-1; D is unresolved. The CDR3 is CASSQDVRQEQFF. The CDR3 DNA follows: TGTGCCAGCAGCCAAGATGTGCGCCAGGAGCAGTTCTTC.